This entry features one T cell receptor beta chain sequence. Its specificity is unknown. The table came from immunoSEQ multiplex PCR; TCRdb's copy has only in-frame clones and leaves some out. This table has around 38,000 clones, approximately 86% appearing once. Focal radiation plus CTLA-4 blockade with ipilimumab was given to patients with chemo-refractory metastatic non-small-cell lung cancer. The data were taken from a study of radiotherapy plus CTLA-4 blockade in lung cancer. Study context: Among patients, roughly 18% showed objective responses, and over 30% had disease control.

Points from the study as a whole: Researchers report tumor-derived TCR clones expanding in blood after radiotherapy plus ipilimumab.

Sequencing was performed on peripheral blood, taken from a patient treated with radiotherapy plus ipilimumab. The source is a human donor with non-small cell lung cancer whose response to radiotherapy plus ipilimumab could not be evaluated.

The CDR3 DNA is TGTGCCAGCAGTTTTTTAGAAGCCTACGAGCAGTACTTC. This encodes CASSFLEAYEQYF. This chain connects TRBV6-6 to TRBJ2-7; D call uncertain. CDR3 length: 13 amino acids. CDR1 and CDR2 from the germline V gene are MNHNY and SVGAGI (reference sequence). Trimming left V 4 bases short and J 2 bases short, with 9 bases between.